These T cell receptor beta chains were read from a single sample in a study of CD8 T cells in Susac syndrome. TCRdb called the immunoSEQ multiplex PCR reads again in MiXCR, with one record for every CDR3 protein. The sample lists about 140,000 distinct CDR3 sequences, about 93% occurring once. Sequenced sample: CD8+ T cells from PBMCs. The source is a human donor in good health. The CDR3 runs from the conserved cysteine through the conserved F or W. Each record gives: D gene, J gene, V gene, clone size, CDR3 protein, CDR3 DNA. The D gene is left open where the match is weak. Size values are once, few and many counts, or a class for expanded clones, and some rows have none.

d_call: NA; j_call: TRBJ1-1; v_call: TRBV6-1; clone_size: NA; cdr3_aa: CASTRGLGVNTEAFF; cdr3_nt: TGTGCCAGCACCCGAGGTTTGGGAGTGAACACTGAAGCTTTCTTT
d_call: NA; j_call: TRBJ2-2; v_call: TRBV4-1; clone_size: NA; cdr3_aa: CASSQSGTGTGELFF; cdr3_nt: TGCGCCAGCAGCCAATCCGGGACTGGCACCGGGGAGCTGTTTTTT
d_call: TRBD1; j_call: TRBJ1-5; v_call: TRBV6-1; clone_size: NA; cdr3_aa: CASSTDRWDSNQPQHF; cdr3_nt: TGTGCCAGCAGCACGGACAGGTGGGATAGCAATCAGCCCCAGCATTTT
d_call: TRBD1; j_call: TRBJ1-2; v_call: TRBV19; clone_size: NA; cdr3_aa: CASRTGFDGYTF; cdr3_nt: TGTGCCAGCCGGACAGGGTTCGATGGCTACACCTTC
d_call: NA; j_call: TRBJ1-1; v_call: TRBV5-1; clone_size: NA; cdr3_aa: CASSLDLGQQNEAFF; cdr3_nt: TGCGCCAGCAGCTTGGACTTAGGACAGCAAAACGAAGCTTTCTTT
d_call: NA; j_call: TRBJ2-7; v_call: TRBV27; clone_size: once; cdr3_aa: CASSLTAGYEQYF; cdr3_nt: TGTGCCAGCAGTTTGACGGCTGGCTACGAGCAGTACTTC
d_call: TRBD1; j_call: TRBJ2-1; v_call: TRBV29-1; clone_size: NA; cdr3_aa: CSVDPTGGRSNEQFF; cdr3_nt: TGCAGCGTTGATCCCACAGGGGGTCGATCCAATGAGCAGTTCTTC
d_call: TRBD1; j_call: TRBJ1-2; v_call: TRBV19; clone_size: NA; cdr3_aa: CASSMGTGNYGYTF; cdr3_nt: TGTGCCAGTAGTATGGGGACAGGGAACTATGGCTACACCTTC
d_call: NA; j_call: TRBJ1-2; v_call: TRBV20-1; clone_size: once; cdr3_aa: CSASTTGHGYTF; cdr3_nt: TGCAGTGCTAGTACGACAGGCCATGGCTACACCTTC
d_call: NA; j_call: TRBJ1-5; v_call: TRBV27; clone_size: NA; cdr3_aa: CASSPRDNNQPQHF; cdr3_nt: TGTGCCAGCAGTCCCCGGGACAACAATCAGCCCCAGCATTTT
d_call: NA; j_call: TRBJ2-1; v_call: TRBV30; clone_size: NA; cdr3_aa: CAWEIGEQFF; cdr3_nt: TGTGCCTGGGAAATTGGTGAGCAGTTCTTC
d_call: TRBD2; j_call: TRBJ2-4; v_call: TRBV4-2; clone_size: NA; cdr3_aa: CASSQLAGGTKNIQYF; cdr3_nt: TGTGCCAGCAGCCAATTAGCGGGAGGGACCAAAAACATTCAGTACTTC
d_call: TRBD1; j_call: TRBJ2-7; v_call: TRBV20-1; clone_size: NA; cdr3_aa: CSATGGRSYEQYF; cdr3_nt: TGCAGTGCTACAGGGGGAAGATCCTACGAGCAGTACTTC
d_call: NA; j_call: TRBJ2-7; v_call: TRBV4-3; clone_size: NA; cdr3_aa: CASSQDLGSYEQYF; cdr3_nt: TGCGCCAGCAGCCAAGATTTGGGCTCCTACGAGCAGTACTTC
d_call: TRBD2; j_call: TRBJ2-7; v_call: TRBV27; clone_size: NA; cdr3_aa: CASSFDKPGLALEQYF; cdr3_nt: TGTGCCAGCAGTTTCGACAAACCGGGACTAGCACTCGAGCAGTACTTC
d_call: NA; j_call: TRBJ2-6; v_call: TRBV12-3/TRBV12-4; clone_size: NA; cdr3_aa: CASNRGANVLTF; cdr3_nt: TGTGCCAGCAATAGGGGGGCCAACGTCCTGACTTTC
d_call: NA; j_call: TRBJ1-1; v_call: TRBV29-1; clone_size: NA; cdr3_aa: CSALGQNTEAFF; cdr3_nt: TGCAGCGCCCTAGGACAGAACACTGAAGCTTTCTTT
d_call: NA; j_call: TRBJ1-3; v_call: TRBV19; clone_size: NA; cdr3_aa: CASSMALTARDTIYF; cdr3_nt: TGTGCCAGTAGTATGGCCCTAACGGCCCGGGACACCATATATTTT
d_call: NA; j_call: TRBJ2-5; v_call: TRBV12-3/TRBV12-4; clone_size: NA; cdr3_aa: CASSLIANRWETQYF; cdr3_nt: TGTGCCAGCAGTTTAATAGCCAACCGGTGGGAGACCCAGTACTTC
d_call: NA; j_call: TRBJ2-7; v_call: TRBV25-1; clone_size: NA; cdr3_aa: CASARKVDNEQYF; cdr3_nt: TGTGCCAGCGCCCGAAAGGTAGATAACGAGCAGTACTTC
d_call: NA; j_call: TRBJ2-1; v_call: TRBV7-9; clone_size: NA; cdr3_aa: CASSLIGRSYNEQFF; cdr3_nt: TGTGCCAGCAGCTTAATAGGGAGATCCTACAATGAGCAGTTCTTC
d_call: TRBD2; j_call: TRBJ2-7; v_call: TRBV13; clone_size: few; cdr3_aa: CASLSGGPSYEQYF; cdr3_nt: TGTGCCAGCCTATCGGGAGGCCCTTCCTACGAGCAGTACTTC
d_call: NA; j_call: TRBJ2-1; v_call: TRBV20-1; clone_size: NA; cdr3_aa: CSARAPLGNEQFF; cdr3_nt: TGCAGTGCTAGAGCCCCTTTGGGCAATGAGCAGTTCTTC
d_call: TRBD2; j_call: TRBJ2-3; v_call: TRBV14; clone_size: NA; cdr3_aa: CASSQVGGSSDTQYF; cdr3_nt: TGTGCCAGCAGCCAAGTTGGCGGGAGTTCAGATACGCAGTATTTT
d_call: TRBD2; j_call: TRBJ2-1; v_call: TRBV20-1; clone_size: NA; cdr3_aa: CSARAAGGSWHEQFF; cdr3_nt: TGCAGTGCTAGAGCAGCGGGAGGCTCGTGGCATGAGCAGTTCTTC
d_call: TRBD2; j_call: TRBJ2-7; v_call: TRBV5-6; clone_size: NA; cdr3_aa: CASSGAGGLSSYEQYF; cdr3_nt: TGTGCCAGCAGCGGAGCGGGAGGCCTTAGCTCCTACGAGCAGTACTTC
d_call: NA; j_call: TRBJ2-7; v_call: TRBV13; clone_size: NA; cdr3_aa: CATQTGLYEQYF; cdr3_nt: TGTGCCACTCAAACAGGCCTCTACGAGCAGTACTTC
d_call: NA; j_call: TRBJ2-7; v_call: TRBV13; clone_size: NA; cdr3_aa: CASSLGRGASYEQYF; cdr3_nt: TGTGCCAGCAGCTTAGGCCGGGGGGCCTCCTACGAGCAGTACTTC
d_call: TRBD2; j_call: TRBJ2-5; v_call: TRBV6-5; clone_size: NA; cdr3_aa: CASSYSGRETQYF; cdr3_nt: TGTGCCAGCAGCTATAGCGGGAGGGAGACCCAGTACTTC
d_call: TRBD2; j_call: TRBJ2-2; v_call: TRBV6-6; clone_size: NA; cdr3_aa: CASDLEGGPVGGELFF; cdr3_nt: TGTGCCAGCGACCTCGAGGGAGGGCCGGTCGGCGGGGAGCTGTTTTTT
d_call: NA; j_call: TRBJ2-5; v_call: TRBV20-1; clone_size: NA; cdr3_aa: CSARGPGQETQYF; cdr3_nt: TGCAGTGCTAGGGGCCCAGGACAAGAGACCCAGTACTTC
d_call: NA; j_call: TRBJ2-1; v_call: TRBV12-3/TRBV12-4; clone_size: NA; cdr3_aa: CASSNPGLLYNEQFF; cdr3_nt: TGTGCCAGCAGTAACCCGGGCCTACTATACAATGAGCAGTTCTTC
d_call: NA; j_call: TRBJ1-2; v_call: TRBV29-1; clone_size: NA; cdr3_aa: CSVGTDSSGGYTF; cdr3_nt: TGCAGCGTTGGTACGGACAGTTCGGGTGGCTACACCTTC
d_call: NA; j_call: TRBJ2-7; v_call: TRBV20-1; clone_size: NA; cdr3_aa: CSARDETGSYEQYF; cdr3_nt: TGCAGTGCTAGAGATGAAACAGGTTCCTACGAGCAGTACTTC
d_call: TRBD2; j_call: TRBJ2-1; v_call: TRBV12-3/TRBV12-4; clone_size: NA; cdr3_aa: CAITSGRGPFNEQFF; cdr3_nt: TGTGCCATAACTAGCGGGAGGGGTCCTTTCAATGAGCAGTTCTTC
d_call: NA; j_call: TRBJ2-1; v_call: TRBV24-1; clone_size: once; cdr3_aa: CATSDWNEQFF; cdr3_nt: TGTGCCACCAGTGATTGGAATGAGCAGTTCTTC
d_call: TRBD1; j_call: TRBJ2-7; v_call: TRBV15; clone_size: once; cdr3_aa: CATSAETGDVQYF; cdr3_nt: TGTGCCACCAGCGCAGAGACAGGGGACGTGCAGTACTTC
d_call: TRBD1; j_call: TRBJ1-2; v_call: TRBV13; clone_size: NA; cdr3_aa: CASSLGQGNMLSYGYTF; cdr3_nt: TGTGCCAGCAGCTTAGGACAGGGGAACATGCTTTCGTATGGCTACACCTTC
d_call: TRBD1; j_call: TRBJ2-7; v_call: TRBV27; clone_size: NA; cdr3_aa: CASSFTLPGQGAEQYF; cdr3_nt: TGTGCCAGCAGTTTTACCTTGCCGGGACAGGGCGCCGAGCAGTACTTC
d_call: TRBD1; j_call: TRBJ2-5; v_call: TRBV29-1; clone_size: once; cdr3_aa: CSVRGRTGGKGAVQETQYF; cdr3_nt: TGCAGCGTTCGCGGCAGGACAGGGGGCAAGGGGGCAGTCCAAGAGACCCAGTACTTC
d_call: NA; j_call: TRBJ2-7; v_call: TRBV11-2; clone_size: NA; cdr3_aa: CAGAESGVEQYF; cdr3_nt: TGTGCCGGAGCTGAGTCCGGGGTCGAGCAGTACTTC
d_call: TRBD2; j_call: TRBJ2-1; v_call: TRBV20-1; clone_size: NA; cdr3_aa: CSAGKAGSVYNEQFF; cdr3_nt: TGCAGTGCTGGAAAAGCGGGATCCGTCTACAATGAGCAGTTCTTC
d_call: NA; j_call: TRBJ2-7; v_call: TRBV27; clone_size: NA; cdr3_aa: CASTIGDEQYF; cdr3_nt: TGTGCCAGCACCATCGGCGACGAGCAGTACTTC
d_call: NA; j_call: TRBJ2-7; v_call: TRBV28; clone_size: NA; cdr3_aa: CASTTPTYEQYF; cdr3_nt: TGTGCCAGCACGACACCAACCTACGAGCAGTACTTC
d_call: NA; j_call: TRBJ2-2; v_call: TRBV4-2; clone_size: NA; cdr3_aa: CASSSLWGSGELFF; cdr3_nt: TGTGCCAGCAGCTCCCTCTGGGGGAGCGGGGAGCTGTTTTTT
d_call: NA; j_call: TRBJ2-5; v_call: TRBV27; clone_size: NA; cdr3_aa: CASSPDRKETQYF; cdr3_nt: TGTGCCAGCAGCCCTGACAGGAAAGAGACCCAGTACTTC
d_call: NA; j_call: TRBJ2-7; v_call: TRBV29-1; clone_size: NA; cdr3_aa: CSVGGVSYEQYF; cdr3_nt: TGCAGCGTTGGGGGAGTGTCCTACGAGCAGTACTTC
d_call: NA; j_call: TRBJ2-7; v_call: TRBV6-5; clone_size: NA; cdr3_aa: CASSQNFYEQYF; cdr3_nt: TGTGCCAGCAGTCAAAACTTCTACGAGCAGTACTTC
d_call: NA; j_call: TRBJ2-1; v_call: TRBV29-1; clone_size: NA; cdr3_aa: CSVVGLYYEQFF; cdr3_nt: TGCAGCGTTGTAGGCCTTTACTATGAGCAGTTCTTC
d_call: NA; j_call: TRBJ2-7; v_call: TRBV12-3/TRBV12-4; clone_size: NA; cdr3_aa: CASSPWTAADEQYF; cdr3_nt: TGTGCCAGCAGTCCCTGGACCGCGGCAGACGAGCAGTACTTC
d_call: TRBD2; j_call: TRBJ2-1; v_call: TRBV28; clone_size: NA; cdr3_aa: CASRLAGGSNEQFF; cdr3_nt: TGTGCCAGCAGACTAGCGGGAGGTTCGAATGAGCAGTTCTTC
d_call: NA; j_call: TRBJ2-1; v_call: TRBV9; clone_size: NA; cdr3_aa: CASSAGFYNEQFF; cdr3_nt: TGTGCCAGCAGCGCCGGGTTTTACAATGAGCAGTTCTTC
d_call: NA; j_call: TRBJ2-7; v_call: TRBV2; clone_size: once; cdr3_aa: CASSEADWDEQYF; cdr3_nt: TGTGCCAGCAGTGAAGCGGACTGGGACGAGCAGTACTTC
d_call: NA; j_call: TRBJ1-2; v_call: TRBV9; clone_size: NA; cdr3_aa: CASGGGDYGYTF; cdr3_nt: TGTGCCTCGGGCGGGGGTGACTATGGCTACACCTTC
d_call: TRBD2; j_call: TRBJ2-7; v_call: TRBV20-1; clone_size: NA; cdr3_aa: CSATLGAGVLEQYF; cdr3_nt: TGCAGTGCAACACTCGGGGCGGGAGTGCTCGAGCAGTACTTC
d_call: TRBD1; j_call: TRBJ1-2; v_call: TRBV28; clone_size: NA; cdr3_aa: CASSLGGQGHGYTF; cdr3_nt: TGTGCCAGCAGTTTAGGGGGACAGGGCCATGGCTACACCTTC
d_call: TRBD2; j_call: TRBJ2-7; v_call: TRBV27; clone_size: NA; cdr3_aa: CASTSGLAGGNEQYF; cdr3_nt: TGTGCCAGTACATCGGGACTAGCGGGAGGAAACGAGCAGTACTTC
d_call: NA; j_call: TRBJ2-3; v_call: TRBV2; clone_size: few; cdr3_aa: CASSESSSADTQYF; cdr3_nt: TGTGCCAGCAGTGAGTCGAGCAGCGCAGATACGCAGTATTTT
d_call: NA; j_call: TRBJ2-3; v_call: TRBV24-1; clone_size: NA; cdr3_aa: CATSDLQTTDTQYF; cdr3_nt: TGTGCCACCAGTGATTTGCAAACCACAGATACGCAGTATTTT